This TCR beta chain was found in a study of T cell repertoires in cytomegalovirus infection. On the study more broadly: Recently identified HLA-C-restricted CMV epitopes were used, and well-studied HLA-B-restricted CMV epitopes were used as well. CMV infection together with matching HLA type was indicated by public TCR beta signatures. Notes on the study in general: Carriers of CMV and the relevant HLA type were discriminated by public TCR beta frequency. Within the response measured ex vivo, HLA-C-restricted CMV-specific TCR beta clonotypes were dominant.

This clonotype has a handful of counts. The target antigen is unknown. The CDR3 contains 13 residues. The germline CDR1 and CDR2 sequences are KGHDR and SFDVKD. Trimming stripped 4 bases from V and 5 bases from J, with 10 bases between. MiXCR was run by TCRdb on the reads, yielding one entry per CDR3 protein. The data hold 100,000 or so distinct CDR3 sequences, with about 29% observed a single time. The sequences come from CD8+ T cells from cultured PBMCs, collected from culture after CMV antigen stimulation. The sequence was obtained from a human donor in good health (CMV status not recorded). Some clones in this sample may be carry-over from other donors' samples. J is TRBJ1-1 and V is TRBV24-1; D remains ambiguous. CDR3 DNA sequence: TGTGCCACCAGTGAGAGTAGAGGAACTGAAGCTTTCTTT. As protein: CATSESRGTEAFF.